This entry describes one TCR beta chain. In its sample, this clonotype was seen a few times. What this receptor recognizes is not known. Base qualities are not provided; no much larger clone lies one nucleotide away. This sample is part of a study of blood T cells in healthy people across ages (dated by TCRdb to the mid-2010s). Looking at the study overall: In model experiments, template switching captured roughly one uniquely barcoded TCR beta cDNA molecule for every two T cells. Two additional independent replicas of 1 million unique cDNA reads from the same blood draw were analyzed for two donors (one aged 18 to 30 and one aged 80 or older). To avoid experimental bias, donors of different ages were randomly spread across the sequencing lanes. Four age groups were formed from the donors: young (average approximately 16 years), middle-aged (around 39), aged (approximately 60) and long-lived (about 75). To track age-related changes in TCR beta repertoire diversity, the study relied on deep sequencing normalized with unique cDNA molecular identifiers.

The V end loses 2 bases and the J end loses 2 bases, and a stretch of 7 bases separates them. The CDR3 measures 13 amino acids from cysteine to phenylalanine. The sequence is cut down to CDR3 DNA, 39 bases in frame from base 1. Looking up the germline V gene yields CDR1 SGHTA and CDR2 FQGNSA. The 39 donors, aged about 6 to 95 years, were systemically healthy Caucasian individuals from Russia. Each donor gave roughly 9 milliliters of peripheral blood, drawn into EDTA-treated Vacutainer tubes. Ficoll-Paque density-gradient centrifugation was used to isolate PBMCs, with at least 7 million per sample. Trizol reagent was used to extract total RNA from the PBMCs, yielding at least 5.5 micrograms per sample. For every donor, an aliquot of PBMCs went through flow cytometry to measure the percentages of naive CD45RAhigh/CD27high T cells. Preparation of the library involved 5' RACE. Sequencing was carried out with an Illumina HiSeq 2500. The second PCR ran for about 6 to 12 cycles and used a J-beta primer mix along with a sample-barcoded 5' primer. A unique molecular identifier was introduced onto each TCR beta cDNA molecule by a template-switch 5' adaptor carrying 12 random nucleotides. Each sample yielded at least 2.5 million CDR3-containing paired-end reads. All of the RNA was converted into first-strand cDNA using the Mint cDNA synthesis kit, with a TRBC-specific oligonucleotide serving as the primer. Following uracil-DNA glycosylase treatment, all cDNA underwent a first 18-cycle PCR with the universal primers M1SS and BC2_uni_R. In the paper's pipeline: For normalization, 1 million high-quality reads were randomly selected from each sample, with every read carrying a distinct molecular identifier. Reads sharing molecular identifiers were discarded rather than binned into consensus sequences. CDR3 identification, clonotype clustering and error correction used MiTCR with a Q25 quality threshold and the strictest error-elimination algorithm. A nonparametric unseen species model with Euler transformation was used to estimate a lower bound on total TCR beta diversity. TCRdb handled the public reads itself, with Q25 trimming in fastp and clone calling in MiXCR, and kept productive beta chains. Here each entry gathers all rows of one CDR3 protein and keeps the most common genes and DNA. In this record, the V and J calls reflect TCRdb's handling and not the investigators' own analysis. The sample table lists around 990,000 distinct CDR3 sequences, roughly two fifths of them with a count of one. The top ten clones comprise around 14% of the sample.

What the study reported, not specific to this receptor: The CMV infection status of donors was not known, potentially confounding age-related changes in expanded clonotypes. A strong correlation was found between observed TCR beta diversity and the percentage of naive T cells measured by flow cytometry. Bulk unsorted PBMC profiling prevented conclusive comparison of naive and antigen-experienced compartments. Compared with the aged group, the long-lived group had more naive CD4+ T cells, fewer expanded clones and increased TCR diversity, suggesting age selection. Total diversity estimates from one million sequenced T cells were considered lower bounds and underestimates. As age increased, observed TCR beta diversity per million T cells dropped in a roughly linear way, and a significant reduction was already evident by age about 40.

Sequenced input: blood. This sequence originates from a man aged 18 to 35 in good health. The rearranged segments are TRBV7-2 and TRBJ2-7; the D segment cannot be called with confidence. The DNA reads TGTGCCAGCAGCTTAAGTCATACCTACGAGCAGTACTTC. This is translated as CASSLSHTYEQYF.